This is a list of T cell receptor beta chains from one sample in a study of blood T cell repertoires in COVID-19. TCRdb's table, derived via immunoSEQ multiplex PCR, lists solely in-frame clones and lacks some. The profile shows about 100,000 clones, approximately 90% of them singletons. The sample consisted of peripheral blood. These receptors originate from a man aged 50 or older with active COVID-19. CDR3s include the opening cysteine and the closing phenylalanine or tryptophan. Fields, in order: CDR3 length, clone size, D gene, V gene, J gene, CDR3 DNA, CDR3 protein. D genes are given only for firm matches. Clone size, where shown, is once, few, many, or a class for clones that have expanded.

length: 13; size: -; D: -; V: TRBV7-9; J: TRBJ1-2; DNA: TGTGCCAGCAGGTCACAGGGAAACTATGGCTACACCTTC; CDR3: CASRSQGNYGYTF
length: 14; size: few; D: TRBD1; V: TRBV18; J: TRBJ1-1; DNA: TGTGCCAGCTCACCCGGACAGGGGAACACTGAAGCTTTCTTT; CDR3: CASSPGQGNTEAFF
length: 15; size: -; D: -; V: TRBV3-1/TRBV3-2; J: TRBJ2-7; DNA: TGTGCCAGCAGCCCTAGGACAGTAGGTTCCTACGAGCAGTACTTC; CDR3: CASSPRTVGSYEQYF
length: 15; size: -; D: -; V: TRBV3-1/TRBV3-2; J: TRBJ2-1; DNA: TGTGCCAGCAGCCAAGATATAGGACTTGCTGATGAGCAGTTCTTC; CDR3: CASSQDIGLADEQFF
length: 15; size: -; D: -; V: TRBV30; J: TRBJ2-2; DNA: TGTGCCTGGAGTGTATTCGCGGGGGCCACCGGGGAGCTGTTTTTT; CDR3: CAWSVFAGATGELFF
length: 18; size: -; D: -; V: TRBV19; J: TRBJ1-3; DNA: TGTGCCAGTAGTACATCAGCCGGGACACTAAACTCTGGAAACACCATATATTTT; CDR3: CASSTSAGTLNSGNTIYF
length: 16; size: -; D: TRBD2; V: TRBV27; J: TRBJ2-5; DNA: TGTGCCAGCAGTTTATATAGCGGGGGGGCGAAAGAGACCCAGTACTTC; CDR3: CASSLYSGGAKETQYF
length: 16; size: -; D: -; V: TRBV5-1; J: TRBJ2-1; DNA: TGCGCCAGCAGCCTGGGGGTCCGACGCGGGAACAATGAGCAGTTCTTC; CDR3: CASSLGVRRGNNEQFF
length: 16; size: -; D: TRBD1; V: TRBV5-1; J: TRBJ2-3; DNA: TGCGCCAGCAGCGAGACAGGGGAGGCGTCGGCAGATACGCAGTATTTT; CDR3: CASSETGEASADTQYF
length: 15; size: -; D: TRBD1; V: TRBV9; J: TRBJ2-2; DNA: TGTGCCAGCAGCGCCGGGACAGCCAACACCGGGGAGCTGTTTTTT; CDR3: CASSAGTANTGELFF
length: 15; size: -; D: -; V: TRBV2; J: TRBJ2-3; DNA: TGTGCCAGCAGTGTCAGGGAAGTTAGCACAGATACGCAGTATTTT; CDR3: CASSVREVSTDTQYF
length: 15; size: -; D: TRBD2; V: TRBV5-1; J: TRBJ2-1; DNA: TGCGCCAGCAGCTTGGAACTAGCGGTCGTGAATGAGCAGTTCTTC; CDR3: CASSLELAVVNEQFF
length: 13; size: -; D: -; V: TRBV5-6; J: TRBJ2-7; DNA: TGTGCCAGCACCCGGGTCAAATCCTACGAGCAGTACTTC; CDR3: CASTRVKSYEQYF
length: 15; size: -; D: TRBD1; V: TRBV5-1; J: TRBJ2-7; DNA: TGCGCCAGCAGCTCCCAGGGGGAGAGGGTGGAGGAGCAGTACTTC; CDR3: CASSSQGERVEEQYF
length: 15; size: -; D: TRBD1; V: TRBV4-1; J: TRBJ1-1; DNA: TGCGCCAGCAGCCAAGCCCAGGGGGGGAACACTGAAGCTTTCTTT; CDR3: CASSQAQGGNTEAFF
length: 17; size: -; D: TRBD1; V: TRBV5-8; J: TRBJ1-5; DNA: TGTGCCAGCAGCTCCGGGACAGGGGGTATTAGCAATCAGCCCCAGCATTTT; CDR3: CASSSGTGGISNQPQHF
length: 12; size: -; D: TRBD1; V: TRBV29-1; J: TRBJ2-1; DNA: TGCAGCGTTCGACAGGGTTCGGTTGAGCAGTTCTTC; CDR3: CSVRQGSVEQFF
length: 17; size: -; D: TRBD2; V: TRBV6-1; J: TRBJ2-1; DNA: TGTGCCAGCAGTGAAGCGAGAGTAGCGGGGGGAAAAAATGAGCAGTTCTTC; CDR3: CASSEARVAGGKNEQFF
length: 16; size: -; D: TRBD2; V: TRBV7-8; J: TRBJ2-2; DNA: TGTGCCAGCAGCCCAAAGCGGGAGACGGACACCGGGGAGCTGTTTTTT; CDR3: CASSPKRETDTGELFF
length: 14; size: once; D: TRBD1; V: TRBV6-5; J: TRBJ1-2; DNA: TGTGCCAGCAGCCGTCAGGGGACAGGGGCTGGCTACACCTTC; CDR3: CASSRQGTGAGYTF
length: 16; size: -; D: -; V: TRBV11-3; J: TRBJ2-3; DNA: TGTGCCAGCAGCTCACAAGGGGCCCAGCTCACAGATACGCAGTATTTT; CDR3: CASSSQGAQLTDTQYF
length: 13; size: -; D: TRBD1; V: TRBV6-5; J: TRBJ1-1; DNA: TGTGCCAGCAAAGGACAGGGTTGGACTGAAGCTTTCTTT; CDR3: CASKGQGWTEAFF